These T cell receptor beta chains were read from a single sample in a study of PD-1 blockade in classical Hodgkin lymphoma. Libraries were prepared by immunoSEQ multiplex PCR; TCRdb keeps only in-frame clonotypes and omits some of them. Of 43,000 or so clones in the sample, around nine tenths are singletons; the top ten hold about 9%. The sample in question was peripheral blood mononuclear cells (PBMCs), obtained at baseline. Receptors originate from a human donor with classical Hodgkin lymphoma. Each CDR3 is given with its conserved first and last residue.

v_call	j_call	cdr3_aa
TRBV6-5	TRBJ1-3	CASSRGTSSGNTIYF
TRBV7-6	TRBJ1-1	CASSPRQGNTEAFF
TRBV10-3	TRBJ1-2	CAISESLHSYTF
TRBV27	TRBJ2-7	CASRSQGSNYEQYF
TRBV2	TRBJ1-1	CASRASKGNTEAFF
TRBV27	TRBJ2-1	CASSFGSAGYNEQFF
TRBV5-4	TRBJ1-1	CTPKQGDLQTEAFF
TRBV4-2	TRBJ2-7	CASSTGPYEQYF
TRBV4-1	TRBJ1-1	CASSQDRDRANTEAFF
TRBV19	TRBJ2-3	CASSFISTDTQYF
TRBV7-6	TRBJ2-1	CASSSSGGVYEQFF
TRBV7-9	TRBJ2-4	CASSLGSRSDLAKNIQYF
TRBV6-6	TRBJ2-5	CASSYSRLVGETQYF
TRBV19	TRBJ2-7	CASSGQRWEQYF
TRBV5-4	TRBJ2-7	CASSLSPTSGRRSYEQYF
TRBV6-5	TRBJ2-7	CASSYGRKPYEQYF
TRBV27	TRBJ2-7	CASSSGLSYEQYF
TRBV7-6	TRBJ2-1	CASSQDWTYNEQFF
TRBV2	TRBJ1-2	CASSVGVGTVYGYTF
TRBV28	TRBJ1-5	CASSFEGVESYQPQHF
TRBV28	TRBJ2-6	CASSSYGTGSGANVLTF
TRBV6-1	TRBJ2-7	CASSLGGVAAYEQYF
TRBV5-6	TRBJ1-5	CASSLAYGQGNQPQHF
TRBV6-1	TRBJ2-7	CASSEGHFYEQYF
TRBV6-1	TRBJ2-1	CASSELAGAPNEQFF
TRBV18	TRBJ2-7	CASSPQPGFYEQYF
TRBV6-1	TRBJ2-3	CASSPGLTTDTQYF
TRBV14	TRBJ2-5	CASSPGTWETQYF
TRBV27	TRBJ2-1	CASSLSRGNNEQFF
TRBV6-5	TRBJ2-5	CASSYVFQETQYF
TRBV6-1	TRBJ2-5	CASSDHRQNQETQYF
TRBV5-6	TRBJ2-7	CASSFGQGAVEQYF
TRBV7-9	TRBJ2-2	CATRGMNTGELFF
TRBV7-2	TRBJ2-7	CASSHSGTGLSLSSYEQYF
TRBV6-5	TRBJ2-7	CASSYASATSHYEQYF
TRBV28	TRBJ1-5	CASSRTRYDSNQPQHF
TRBV18	TRBJ2-5	CASSRAIILQETQYF
TRBV27	TRBJ1-1	CASTQRIGGSRTEAFF
TRBV18	TRBJ1-4	CASSRDRVQATNEKLFF
TRBV6-1	TRBJ2-3	CASGPLAGSTDTQYF
TRBV5-6	TRBJ1-5	CASSSGLINQPQHF
TRBV19	TRBJ2-3	CASSIRGPSTDTQYF
TRBV4-3	TRBJ1-4	CASSQDLQGKLFF
TRBV7-8	TRBJ2-5	CASSPGLAGETQYF
TRBV27	TRBJ2-3	CASIGTSDTQYF
TRBV28	TRBJ2-4	CASSFGLTKNIQYF
TRBV2	TRBJ2-3	CASRTTGDTQYF
TRBV5-6	TRBJ1-2	CASSRNRVSVYGYTF
TRBV28	TRBJ1-3	CASSLYEAYSGNTIYF
TRBV4-1	TRBJ1-3	CASSPGRSSGNTIYF
TRBV15	TRBJ1-1	CATSRAGTVVTFF
TRBV7-2	TRBJ2-7	CASSPGLAFSYEQYF
TRBV27	TRBJ2-2	CASSFSRTGELFF
TRBV18	TRBJ2-3	CASSPGLAGDSTDTQYF
TRBV27	TRBJ1-5	CASSLSWRAQPQHF